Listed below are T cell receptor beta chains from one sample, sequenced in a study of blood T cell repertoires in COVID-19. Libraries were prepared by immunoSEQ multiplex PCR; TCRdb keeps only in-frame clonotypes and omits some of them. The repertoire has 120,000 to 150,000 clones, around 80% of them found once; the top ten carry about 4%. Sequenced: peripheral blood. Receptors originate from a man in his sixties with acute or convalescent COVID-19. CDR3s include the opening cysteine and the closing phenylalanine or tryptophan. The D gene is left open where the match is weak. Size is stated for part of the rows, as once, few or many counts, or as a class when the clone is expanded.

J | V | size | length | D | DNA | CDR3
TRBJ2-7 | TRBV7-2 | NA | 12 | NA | TGTGCCAGCAGCCCCGGCGGATCCGAGCAGTACTTC | CASSPGGSEQYF
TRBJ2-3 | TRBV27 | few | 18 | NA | TGTGCCAGCAGCCCTCCGCTCGCCCTCAGACAAGAGACAGATACGCAGTATTTT | CASSPPLALRQETDTQYF
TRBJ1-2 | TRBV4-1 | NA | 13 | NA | TGCGCCAGCAGCCAAGCAGGGAACTATGGCTACACCTTC | CASSQAGNYGYTF
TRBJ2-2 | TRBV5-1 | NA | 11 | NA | TGCGCCAGCGCGGTAGGCGGGGAGCTGTTTTTT | CASAVGGELFF
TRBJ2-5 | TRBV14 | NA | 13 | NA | TGTGCCAGCAGCCGCGGAGCGGCGGAGACCCAGTACTTC | CASSRGAAETQYF
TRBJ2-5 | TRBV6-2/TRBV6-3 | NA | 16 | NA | TGTGCCAGCAGTTACACGTTAGGGGTCGGCGAAGAGACCCAGTACTTC | CASSYTLGVGEETQYF
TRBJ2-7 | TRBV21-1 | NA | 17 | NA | TGTGCCAGCAGCAGCCCGGGACTAGCGGGAGGACCCTACGAGCAGTACTTC | CASSSPGLAGGPYEQYF
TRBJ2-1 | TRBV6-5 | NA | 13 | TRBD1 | TGTGCCAGCATTAGGACAGGGAACAATGAGCAGTTCTTC | CASIRTGNNEQFF
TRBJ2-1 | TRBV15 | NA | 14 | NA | TGTGCCACTAGGCGGGAACGAGGGTACAATGAGCAGTTCTTC | CATRRERGYNEQFF
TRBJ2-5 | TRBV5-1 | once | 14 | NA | TGCGCCAGCCGACTGGACAGCAACCAAGAGACCCAGTACTTC | CASRLDSNQETQYF
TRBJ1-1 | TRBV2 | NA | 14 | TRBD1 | TGTGCCAGCAGTGATCACGCAGGGGGCACTGAAGCTTTCTTT | CASSDHAGGTEAFF
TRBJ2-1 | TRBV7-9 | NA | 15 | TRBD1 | TGTGCCAGCGGGGCCCGGGACAGGGTTCGCAATGAGCAGTTCTTC | CASGARDRVRNEQFF
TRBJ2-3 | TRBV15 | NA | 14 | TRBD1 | TGTGCCACCAGCAGAGCGACAGGGACAGATACGCAGTATTTT | CATSRATGTDTQYF
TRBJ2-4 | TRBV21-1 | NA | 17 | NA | TGTGCCAGCAGCCCCCGGGACAGGGAAGGAACCAAAAACATTCAGTACTTC | CASSPRDREGTKNIQYF
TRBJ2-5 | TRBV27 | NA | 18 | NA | TGTGCCAGCAGTTTAGCCCCCCCCGAGGGGAGGTACCAAGAGACCCAGTACTTC | CASSLAPPEGRYQETQYF
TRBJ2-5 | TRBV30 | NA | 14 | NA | TGTGCCTGGGAAGCATTCCGGGAACAAGAGACCCAGTACTTC | CAWEAFREQETQYF
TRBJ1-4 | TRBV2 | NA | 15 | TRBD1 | TGTGCCAGCAGGACAGGGGATACAGCTAATGAAAAACTGTTTTTT | CASRTGDTANEKLFF
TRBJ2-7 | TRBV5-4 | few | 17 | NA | TGTGCCAGCAGCATCCGGGTCTCTACTCTTGACCCCTACGAGCAGTACTTC | CASSIRVSTLDPYEQYF
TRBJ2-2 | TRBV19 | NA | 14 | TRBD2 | TGTGCCAGTAGTACCGCGGGAGGAACCGGGGAGCTGTTTTTT | CASSTAGGTGELFF
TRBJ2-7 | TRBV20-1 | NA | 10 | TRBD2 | TGCAGCGGGGGGACCTACGAGCAGTACTTC | CSGGTYEQYF
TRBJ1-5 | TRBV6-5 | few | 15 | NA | TGTGCCAGCACGGTCGCCCGTTCGGGCAATCAGCCCCAGCATTTT | CASTVARSGNQPQHF
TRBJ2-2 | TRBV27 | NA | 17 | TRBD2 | TGTGCCAGCAGTTTACTCACTACCCGCGGGGGTACGGAGGAGCTGTTTTTT | CASSLLTTRGGTEELFF
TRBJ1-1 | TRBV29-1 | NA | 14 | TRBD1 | TGCAGCGTCCGGACAGGGGCCATGAACACTGAAGCTTTCTTT | CSVRTGAMNTEAFF
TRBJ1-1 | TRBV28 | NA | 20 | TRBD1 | TGTGCCAGCAGCTGGTTCGACAGGGGACGGAATCTGAATGCCCGCTATGAAGCTTTCTTT | CASSWFDRGRNLNARYEAFF
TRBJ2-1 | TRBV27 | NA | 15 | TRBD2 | TGTGCCAGCAGGCCGGGACTAGCGGGCCTTAATGAGCAGTTCTTC | CASRPGLAGLNEQFF
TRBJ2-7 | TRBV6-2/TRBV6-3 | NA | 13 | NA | TGTGCCAGCAGCGCGGGCCTCTCCTACGAGCAGTACTTC | CASSAGLSYEQYF
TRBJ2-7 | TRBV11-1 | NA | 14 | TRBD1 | TGTGCCAGCAGCTTAGAACAGGGGGTCTACGAGCAGTACTTC | CASSLEQGVYEQYF
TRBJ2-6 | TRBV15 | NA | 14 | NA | TGTGCCACCAGCAGTCTATCTGGGGCCAACGTCCTGACTTTC | CATSSLSGANVLTF
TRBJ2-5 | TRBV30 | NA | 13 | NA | TGTGCCTGGAACTCAGGGAATGGAGAGACCCAGTACTTC | CAWNSGNGETQYF
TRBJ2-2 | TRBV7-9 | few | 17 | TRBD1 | TGTGCCAGCAGCGCGGACAGGGGGCTGATTGACACCGGGGAGCTGTTTTTT | CASSADRGLIDTGELFF
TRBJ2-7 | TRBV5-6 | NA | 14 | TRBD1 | TGTGCCAGCAGCGTGGTGGACAGGGACTACGAGCAGTACTTC | CASSVVDRDYEQYF
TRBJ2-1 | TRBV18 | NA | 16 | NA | TGTGCCAGCTCACCACGGGGGCAGGTTTGGTACAATGAGCAGTTCTTC | CASSPRGQVWYNEQFF
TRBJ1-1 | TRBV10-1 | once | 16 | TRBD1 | TGCGCCAGCAGGGCGAAGAGGGGGCCTCTGAACACTGAAGCTTTCTTT | CASRAKRGPLNTEAFF
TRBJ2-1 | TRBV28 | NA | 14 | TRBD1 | TGTGCCAGCAGCCCCGGGACAGGGCTCAATGAGCAGTTCTTC | CASSPGTGLNEQFF
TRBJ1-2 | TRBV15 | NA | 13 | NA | TGTGCCACCAGCTCGTCGGTCCCGAATGGCTACACCTTC | CATSSSVPNGYTF
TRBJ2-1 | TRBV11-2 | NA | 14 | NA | TGTGCCAGCTCACGTCAGGGGTTCAACAATGAGCAGTTCTTC | CASSRQGFNNEQFF
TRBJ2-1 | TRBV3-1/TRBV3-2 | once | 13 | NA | TGTGCCAGCAGCCATGGGGGGGCCAGCGAGCAGTTCTTC | CASSHGGASEQFF
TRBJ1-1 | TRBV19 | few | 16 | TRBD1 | TGTGCCAGTAGTATGGGCCGACAGGGGGCTATCACTGAAGCTTTCTTT | CASSMGRQGAITEAFF
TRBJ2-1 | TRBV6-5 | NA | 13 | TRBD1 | TGTGCCAGCCAGGGGGCGTTATACAATGAGCAGTTCTTC | CASQGALYNEQFF
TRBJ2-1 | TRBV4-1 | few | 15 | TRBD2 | TGCGCCAGCAGCCACCCTAGCGGGAGGGCCCATGAGCAGTTCTTC | CASSHPSGRAHEQFF
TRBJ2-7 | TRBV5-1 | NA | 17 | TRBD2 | TGCGCCAGCAGCTTTGTCCTAGCGGGAGGCCCCGGATACGAGCAGTACTTC | CASSFVLAGGPGYEQYF
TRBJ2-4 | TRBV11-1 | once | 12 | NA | TGTGCCAGCAGCCCGGGGAGCGACATTCAGTACTTC | CASSPGSDIQYF
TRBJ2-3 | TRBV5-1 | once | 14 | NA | TGCGCCAGCAGCTTGGCCCAGGACACAGATACGCAGTATTTT | CASSLAQDTDTQYF
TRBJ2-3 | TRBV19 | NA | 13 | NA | TGTGCCAGTAGGGTCTCGGGCACAGATACGCAGTATTTT | CASRVSGTDTQYF
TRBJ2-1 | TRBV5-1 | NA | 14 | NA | TGCGCCAGCAGCGCGGACTATCTGTACAATGAGCAGTTCTTC | CASSADYLYNEQFF
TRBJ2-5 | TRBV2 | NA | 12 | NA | TGTGCCAGCAGGTCGGAGGGTGAGACCCAGTACTTC | CASRSEGETQYF
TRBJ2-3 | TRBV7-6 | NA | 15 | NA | TGTGCCAGCAGCTCACCGGAGTTTAGCACAGATACGCAGTATTTT | CASSSPEFSTDTQYF